The 8 T cell receptor beta chains below come from one sample, sequenced in a study of molecular identifiers for immune sequencing clone quantification (dated by TCRdb to 2016 to 2019). Library preparation employed PCR. The sequencing machine was a NextSeq 500. TCRdb itself trimmed the public reads at Q25 with fastp, ran MiXCR and retained productive beta chains. Every CDR3 protein is listed once, alongside the most common genes and DNA of its rows. The sample table records approximately 97,000 distinct CDR3 sequences; less than 25% of these occur just once. About 0.94% of the sample is in the top ten clones. Sample: naive CD8+ T cells from blood, with Jurkat cell RNA spiked in. The cell subset or site label, as the study defines it: FACS-sorted CD8+CD4-CCR7+CD45RA+ naive T cells. The receptors were sampled from a human donor in good health. Some libraries in this study had Jurkat cell RNA spiked in.

The chain joins TRBV5-3 to TRBJ2-7; possible D gene TRBD1, 6 bases. TRBV5-3 is noted as an ORF with a role that remains uncertain. Deletions cut 8 bases from V and 0 bases from J, with 18 bases between. The length of the CDR3 is 15 residues. The CDR3 protein is CASGLDSSCSYEQYF. The DNA for the CDR3 is TGTGCCAGCGGCTTGGACAGTTCGTGCTCCTACGAGCAGTACTTC.

With regard to this clonotype: A read error may explain this, as a much larger clone is one base away. This chain uses TRBV6-5 with TRBJ2-7; tentative D call: TRBD2 (5 bases). Germline assignment: CDR1 MNHEY and CDR2 SVGAGI. This CDR3 region has 11 residues. In nucleotides, the CDR3 is TGTACCAGCAGTTACGGAGGCGAGCAGTACTTC. Translated, it gives CTSSYGGEQYF.

This clonotype was seen many times. J is TRBJ2-3 and V is TRBV7-6, with 13 bases lining up with TRBD2. J gave up 9 bases and V 4 bases, and 10 bases lay outside the gene matches. Germline V CDR1 and CDR2: SGHVS, FNYEAQ. The CDR3 has 16 residues. The CDR3 coding sequence is TGTGCCAGCAGCTGGGTGACTAGCGGGGGGTCAAAGACGCAGTATTTT. Translation: CASSWVTSGGSKTQYF.

A remark on this clonotype: At one end, the junction sequence differs from germline, possibly due to a read error. The chain links TRBV24-1 to TRBJ2-1; D remains unclear. The CDR3 sequence is 15 residues long. The V gene's germline CDR1 is KGHDR and CDR2 SFDVKD. CDR3 bases: TGTGCCCCCAGTGATTCCTGGCCCGGGTCTAATGCGCAGTTCTTC. Its translation is CAPSDSWPGSNAQFF.

This clonotype occurred once. The chain employs TRBV11-2 and TRBJ2-1; no definite D call. Germline values: CDR1 SGHAT, CDR2 FQNNGV. The CDR3 has 12 amino acids. Deletions cut 3 bases from V and 9 bases from J, with 9 bases between. Here the CDR3 reads CASSFNGFEQFF. In DNA form, the CDR3 reads TGTGCCAGCAGCTTTAATGGGTTTGAGCAGTTCTTC.

This clonotype was counted between two and nine times. The chain is built from TRBV19 and TRBJ2-1; 7 bases are a match to TRBD1. There are 15 residues in the CDR3. Germline loops: CDR1 LNHDA, CDR2 SQIVND (reference sequence). The V and J ends lost 4 bases and 6 bases, in that order; junction bases with no gene match: 9. CDR3 in DNA: TGTGCCAGTAGTAACCCGGGACAGATTTTCAATGAGCAGTTCTTC. It yields the protein CASSNPGQIFNEQFF.

As concerns this clonotype: This may arise from a read error, as a much more abundant clone is one base away. The V gene is TRBV7-6, the J gene TRBJ1-5; D might be TRBD1 (5 bases). From germline, CDR1 is SGHVS and CDR2 FNYEAQ. The CDR3 spans 14 residues. The CDR3 sequence is CAGSPEGHGQPQHF. The CDR3 coding sequence is TGTGCCGGCAGCCCCGAGGGGCATGGCCAGCCCCAGCATTTT.

This clonotype has ten or more counts. V and J are TRBV9 and TRBJ2-3; 8 nucleotides align to TRBD2. Germline CDR1 and CDR2: SGDLS and YYNGEE. This CDR3 spans 17 amino acids. V was pared by 4 bases and J by 2 bases, with 12 bases of the junction left unmatched. This chain's CDR3 is CASSNKPAGESTDTQYF. The CDR3 region has the DNA TGTGCCAGCAGCAACAAACCAGCGGGAGAGTCCACAGATACGCAGTATTTT.